This T cell receptor beta chain was captured in a study of T cell responses to AZD1222 COVID-19 vaccine. Clones were read by immunoSEQ multiplex PCR, and TCRdb kept only the in-frame ones, dropping some. The data show roughly 70,000 clones, 85% to 90% seen once. The CDR3 is made up of 14 amino acids. With V trimmed by 0 bases and J by 2 bases, 2 bases remained unmatched. Germline lookup yields CDR1 SGHNT and CDR2 YYREEE (reference sequence). Remarks on this clone: Its cognate antigen is unknown.

Findings of the study overall: Sampling that yielded the repertoires occurred only after the peak T cell response.

Pooled in the analysis were second doses at about 4 or about 12 weeks. Here the sequenced sample was peripheral blood, taken 28 days after the second AZD1222 dose. The gene calls are TRBV5-4 and TRBJ2-7; 7 bases fit TRBD2. The clonotype comes from an adult who received the AZD1222 COVID-19 vaccine. This CDR3 reads CASSLGGGTYEQYF. DNA for the CDR3: TGTGCCAGCAGCTTGGGCGGGGGTACCTACGAGCAGTACTTC.